The rows below give T cell receptor beta chains drawn from one sample of a study of Ad26.COV2.S vaccination and SARS-CoV-2 variants. Sequencing was performed with immunoSEQ multiplex PCR; in TCRdb, only in-frame clones are kept and a portion is missing. The table shows a few hundred thousand clones, with roughly 90% occurring only once. The sequencing used peripheral blood, collected in a trial of Ad26.COV2.S vaccine versus placebo. These receptors came from a person between 18 and 59 years old who received the Ad26.COV2.S COVID-19 vaccine or a placebo. CDR3s include the opening cysteine and the closing phenylalanine or tryptophan. Each record gives: clone size, D gene, V gene, J gene, CDR3 DNA, CDR3 protein. A D gene is named only where the DNA matches it firmly. Clone size, where shown, is once, few, many, or a class for clones that have expanded.

size: NA; D: TRBD1; V: TRBV4-3; J: TRBJ2-6; DNA: TGCGCCAGCAGCCAAGCCCACAGGGGGGCTGGGGCCAACGTCCTGACTTTC; CDR3: CASSQAHRGAGANVLTF
size: NA; D: TRBD1; V: TRBV19; J: TRBJ1-2; DNA: TGTGCCAGTAGTATAGACGGGACAGGCTTTAATGGCTACACCTTC; CDR3: CASSIDGTGFNGYTF
size: NA; D: TRBD1; V: TRBV3-1/TRBV3-2; J: TRBJ1-2; DNA: TGTGCCAGCAGCCAGGGACAGGGGGAGGTCTATGGCTACACCTTC; CDR3: CASSQGQGEVYGYTF
size: NA; D: TRBD2; V: TRBV6-5; J: TRBJ2-3; DNA: TGTGCCAGCAGTTACTCGCTAGCGGGGGCCACAGATACGCAGTATTTT; CDR3: CASSYSLAGATDTQYF
size: few; D: TRBD1; V: TRBV29-1; J: TRBJ1-4; DNA: TGCAGCGGCCAACAGGGGGTGGGAGAAAAACTGTTTTTT; CDR3: CSGQQGVGEKLFF
size: NA; D: NA; V: TRBV28; J: TRBJ2-3; DNA: TGTGCCAGCACCGTCCCGGGCAGAACTAATCCAGATACGCAGTATTTT; CDR3: CASTVPGRTNPDTQYF
size: once; D: TRBD2; V: TRBV28; J: TRBJ2-7; DNA: TGTGCCAGCAGTTCCCCTCAGGGTCGGGCGGGGGGATCCGAGCAGTACTTC; CDR3: CASSSPQGRAGGSEQYF
size: once; D: NA; V: TRBV14; J: TRBJ2-3; DNA: TGTGCCAGCAGCCAAGGGGTTCGGCAGTATTTT; CDR3: CASSQGVRQYF
size: NA; D: NA; V: TRBV29-1; J: TRBJ2-7; DNA: TGCAGCGCAGGCAGGAGGCCCTACGAGCAGTACTTC; CDR3: CSAGRRPYEQYF
size: NA; D: TRBD1; V: TRBV3-1/TRBV3-2; J: TRBJ1-4; DNA: TGTGCCAGCAGTTTCGCAGGGGGCAATGAAAAACTGTTTTTT; CDR3: CASSFAGGNEKLFF
size: NA; D: NA; V: TRBV10-3; J: TRBJ1-2; DNA: TGTGCCATCAGTCGGACGGCTCCTAACTATGGCTACACCTTC; CDR3: CAISRTAPNYGYTF
size: NA; D: TRBD1; V: TRBV4-3; J: TRBJ1-1; DNA: TGCGCCAGCAGCCAAACCAGCCTTCTGGGACAGATTGGAACTGAAGCTTTCTTT; CDR3: CASSQTSLLGQIGTEAFF